What follows is one T cell receptor (beta chain) and its context. Data came from immunoSEQ multiplex PCR; TCRdb stores just in-frame clones and leaves some out. The sample consists of about 250,000 clones, around 82% of them appearing once. The data are from a study of blood T cell repertoires in COVID-19. The sample taken for sequencing was peripheral blood. The TCR was taken from a person aged 65-85 years with COVID-19, enrolled during active disease.

The CDR3: CASNNRVAGTQYF. The CDR3 bases are TGTGCCAGCAACAACAGGGTGGCCGGGACCCAGTACTTC. The rearrangement links TRBV7-2 to TRBJ2-5; D perhaps matches TRBD1 (6 bases). Germline lookup yields CDR1 SGHTA and CDR2 FQGNSA. CDR3 length: 13 residues. Trimming took off 7 bases at V and 7 bases at J, with 16 bases between the two ends. Based on the CDR3 plus reference TRBV7-2 and TRBJ2-5, the full variable domain is GAGVSQSPSNKVTEKGKDVELRCDPISGHTALYWYRQSLGQGLEFLIYFQGNSAPDKSGLPSDRFSAERTGGSVSTLTIQRTQQEDSAVYLCASNNRVAGTQYFGPGTRLLVL.